This T cell receptor (beta chain) was observed in a study of T cell responses to AZD1222 COVID-19 vaccine. General study results and limits: Baseline antibody screening turned up just a handful of seropositive AZD1222 recipients.

Details on this clone: Its specificity is unknown.

TCRdb keeps only in-frame clones here, not all; method: immunoSEQ multiplex PCR. Among approximately 110,000 clones, approximately 89% were seen once, and the ten largest hold nearly 4.5%. This clonotype originated in an adult in good health. The sequencing here drew on peripheral blood, taken on day 0 of AZD1222 vaccination.

CDR3 residues: CASSSDRGTDTQYF. The CDR3 bases are TGTGCCAGCAGTTCGGACAGGGGTACAGATACGCAGTATTTT. This sequence joins TRBV28 and TRBJ2-3; the match to TRBD1 covers 9 bases. CDR1 and CDR2 (germline): MDHEN, SYDVKM. Losses at the gene ends were 4 bases for V and 3 bases for J; bases not matched to a gene: 2. This CDR3 contains 14 residues.